These T cell receptor beta chains were read from a single sample in a study of T cells in Graves' hyperthyroidism and ophthalmopathy. TCRdb itself ran the multiplex PCR reads through MiXCR, one entry per CDR3 protein. Seen here are some 740,000 distinct CDR3 sequences, about 14% observed once, and the top ten hold roughly 10%. The sample consisted of blood. The receptor set was obtained from a woman between 18 and 29 years old with Graves' hyperthyroidism. CDR3s include the opening cysteine and the closing phenylalanine or tryptophan. The order of the fields is clone size, V gene, J gene, D gene, CDR3 protein. D genes are given only for firm matches. Clone size is not always given. Where it is, it says once, few, many or a class for expanded clones.

clone_size: -; v_call: TRBV11-2; j_call: TRBJ2-3; d_call: TRBD2; cdr3_aa: CASSSHPASSGRRGDTQYF
clone_size: few; v_call: TRBV11-3; j_call: TRBJ2-7; d_call: -; cdr3_aa: CASSHAGASYEQYF
clone_size: -; v_call: TRBV10-3; j_call: TRBJ2-7; d_call: -; cdr3_aa: CAISESAGQGRYEQYF
clone_size: many; v_call: TRBV27; j_call: TRBJ2-1; d_call: TRBD2; cdr3_aa: CASIPIPHSGSYNEQFF
clone_size: -; v_call: TRBV20-1; j_call: TRBJ2-4; d_call: TRBD2; cdr3_aa: CSARNSGTSGSTVKNIQYF
clone_size: -; v_call: TRBV7-2; j_call: TRBJ2-1; d_call: TRBD1; cdr3_aa: CASSSNGLRDRALDEQFF
clone_size: many; v_call: TRBV12-3/TRBV12-4; j_call: TRBJ2-1; d_call: -; cdr3_aa: CASSFGLGSWDEQFF
clone_size: many; v_call: TRBV2; j_call: TRBJ2-2; d_call: -; cdr3_aa: CARGPNTGELFF
clone_size: many; v_call: TRBV6-2/TRBV6-3; j_call: TRBJ1-1; d_call: -; cdr3_aa: CASSYGGVTQAFF
clone_size: many; v_call: TRBV6-5; j_call: TRBJ1-5; d_call: -; cdr3_aa: CASSYAPAQPQHF
clone_size: many; v_call: TRBV5-5; j_call: TRBJ1-1; d_call: TRBD1; cdr3_aa: CASSSTGQVNTEAFF
clone_size: -; v_call: TRBV6-1; j_call: TRBJ2-3; d_call: TRBD2; cdr3_aa: CAGLRSGSSTDTQYF
clone_size: -; v_call: TRBV2; j_call: TRBJ1-3; d_call: TRBD1; cdr3_aa: CASVLRLSGTGGGNTIYF
clone_size: -; v_call: TRBV6-5; j_call: TRBJ2-2; d_call: TRBD2; cdr3_aa: CASSYGHGLAGGVDTGELFF
clone_size: many; v_call: TRBV27; j_call: TRBJ1-5; d_call: -; cdr3_aa: CASSPSGQPQHF
clone_size: many; v_call: TRBV7-9; j_call: TRBJ2-5; d_call: -; cdr3_aa: CASSLEIDYRDRGRETQYF
clone_size: few; v_call: TRBV5-1; j_call: TRBJ2-7; d_call: -; cdr3_aa: CASSSDHYEQYF
clone_size: many; v_call: TRBV20-1; j_call: TRBJ2-7; d_call: -; cdr3_aa: CSASDGRSSYEQYF
clone_size: -; v_call: TRBV10-3; j_call: TRBJ2-7; d_call: -; cdr3_aa: CAISESGGASGSSYEQYF
clone_size: many; v_call: TRBV28; j_call: TRBJ2-7; d_call: -; cdr3_aa: CASREWSGSSYEQYF
clone_size: -; v_call: TRBV28; j_call: TRBJ2-7; d_call: -; cdr3_aa: CASSLGLANTYEQYF
clone_size: few; v_call: TRBV7-9; j_call: TRBJ1-1; d_call: TRBD1; cdr3_aa: CASSPSPGTGGLNTEAFF
clone_size: many; v_call: TRBV28; j_call: TRBJ2-5; d_call: TRBD1; cdr3_aa: CASSPGQGRRETQYF
clone_size: many; v_call: TRBV27; j_call: TRBJ1-1; d_call: -; cdr3_aa: CASRRLGTEAFF
clone_size: -; v_call: TRBV27; j_call: TRBJ2-7; d_call: -; cdr3_aa: CASSLSRGGTDSYEQYF
clone_size: many; v_call: TRBV4-1; j_call: TRBJ1-5; d_call: TRBD1; cdr3_aa: CASSQTPGRGLLQPQHF
clone_size: few; v_call: TRBV13; j_call: TRBJ2-7; d_call: TRBD2; cdr3_aa: CASSLRGSVGEQYF
clone_size: many; v_call: TRBV7-8; j_call: TRBJ2-1; d_call: TRBD2; cdr3_aa: CASSLDAPGLAYGNEQFF
clone_size: many; v_call: TRBV20-1; j_call: TRBJ2-5; d_call: TRBD2; cdr3_aa: CSARDAGRGETQYF
clone_size: many; v_call: TRBV20-1; j_call: TRBJ1-5; d_call: TRBD1; cdr3_aa: CSAAGGASQPQHF
clone_size: many; v_call: TRBV6-2/TRBV6-3; j_call: TRBJ1-1; d_call: -; cdr3_aa: CASSYPAEAFF
clone_size: -; v_call: TRBV9; j_call: TRBJ1-2; d_call: TRBD1; cdr3_aa: CASGTEENYGYTF
clone_size: few; v_call: TRBV11-3; j_call: TRBJ2-7; d_call: -; cdr3_aa: CASGGFSAYEQYF
clone_size: -; v_call: TRBV19; j_call: TRBJ2-1; d_call: -; cdr3_aa: CASSTLGPPRGEQFF
clone_size: -; v_call: TRBV5-4; j_call: TRBJ2-1; d_call: TRBD1; cdr3_aa: CASSLTGVDEQFF
clone_size: many; v_call: TRBV11-2; j_call: TRBJ2-6; d_call: TRBD1; cdr3_aa: CASSFPRQGPGANVLTF
clone_size: many; v_call: TRBV6-5; j_call: TRBJ2-1; d_call: -; cdr3_aa: CASSYPPVERYNEQFF
clone_size: few; v_call: TRBV10-2; j_call: TRBJ1-2; d_call: -; cdr3_aa: CASRQPGGYTF
clone_size: -; v_call: TRBV29-1; j_call: TRBJ2-5; d_call: TRBD2; cdr3_aa: CSVEAAGGSGETQYF
clone_size: many; v_call: TRBV7-9; j_call: TRBJ2-7; d_call: -; cdr3_aa: CASSLPSSTFHEQYF
clone_size: many; v_call: TRBV9; j_call: TRBJ2-5; d_call: TRBD2; cdr3_aa: CASSGGGTQETQYF